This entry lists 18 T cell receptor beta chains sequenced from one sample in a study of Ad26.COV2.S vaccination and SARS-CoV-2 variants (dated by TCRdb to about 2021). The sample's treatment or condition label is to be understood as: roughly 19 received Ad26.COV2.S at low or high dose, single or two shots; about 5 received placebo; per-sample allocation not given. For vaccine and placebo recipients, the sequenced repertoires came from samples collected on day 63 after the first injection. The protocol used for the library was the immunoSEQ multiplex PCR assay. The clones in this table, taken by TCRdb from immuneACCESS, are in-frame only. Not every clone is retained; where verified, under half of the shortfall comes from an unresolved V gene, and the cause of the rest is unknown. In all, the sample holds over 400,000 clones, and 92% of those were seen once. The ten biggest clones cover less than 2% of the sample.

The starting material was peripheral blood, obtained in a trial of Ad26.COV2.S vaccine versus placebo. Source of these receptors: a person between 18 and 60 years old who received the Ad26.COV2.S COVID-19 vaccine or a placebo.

CDR3 region: CASSLYTGNEQFF. The DNA of the CDR3 is TGTGCCAGCAGCTTATATACAGGGAACGAGCAGTTCTTC. The chain recombines TRBV7-8 with TRBJ2-1; D perhaps matches TRBD1 (6 bases). V was cut by 2 bases and J by 10 bases, with 12 bases left in between. CDR1 is SGHVS and CDR2 is FQNEAQ in the germline V gene. The CDR3 is 13 amino acids. The variable domain in full, completed from reference TRBV7-8 and TRBJ2-1, reads GAGVSQSPRYKVAKRGQDVALRCDPISGHVSLFWYQQALGQGPEFLTYFQNEAQLDKSGLPSDRFFAERPEGSVSTLKIQRTQQEDSAVYLCASSLYTGNEQFFGPGTRLTVL.

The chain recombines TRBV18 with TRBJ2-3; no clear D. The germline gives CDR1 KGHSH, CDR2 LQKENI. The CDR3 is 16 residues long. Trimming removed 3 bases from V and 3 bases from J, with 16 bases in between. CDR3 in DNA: TGTGCCAGCTCACCTATTGGGGTTGGAAGTACAGATACGCAGTATTTT. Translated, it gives CASSPIGVGSTDTQYF.

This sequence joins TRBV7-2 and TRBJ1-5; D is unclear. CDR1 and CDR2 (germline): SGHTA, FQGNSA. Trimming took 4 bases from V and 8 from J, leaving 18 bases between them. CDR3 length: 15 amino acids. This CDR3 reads CASSSLRSLSEPQHF. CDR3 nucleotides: TGTGCCAGCAGCTCCCTCAGATCCCTGAGCGAGCCCCAGCATTTT.

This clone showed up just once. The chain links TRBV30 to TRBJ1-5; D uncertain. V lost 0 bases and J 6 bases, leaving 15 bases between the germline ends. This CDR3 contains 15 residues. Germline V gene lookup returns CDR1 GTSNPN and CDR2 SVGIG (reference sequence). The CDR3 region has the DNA TGTGCCTGGAGTGTTGGGGTCGGGTTCGGTCAGCCCCAGCATTTT. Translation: CAWSVGVGFGQPQHF.

CDR3 sequence: CASSLKRPSGPPGNEQFF. The DNA of the CDR3 is TGTGCCAGCAGCCTAAAGCGGCCTAGCGGACCACCTGGAAATGAGCAGTTCTTC. This sequence joins TRBV7-2 and TRBJ2-1; TRBD2 aligns across 7 bases. CDR1 is SGHTA and CDR2 is FQGNSA in the germline V gene. The CDR3 is 18 residues long. V gave up 5 bases and J gave up 7 bases; unmatched junction bases: 20.

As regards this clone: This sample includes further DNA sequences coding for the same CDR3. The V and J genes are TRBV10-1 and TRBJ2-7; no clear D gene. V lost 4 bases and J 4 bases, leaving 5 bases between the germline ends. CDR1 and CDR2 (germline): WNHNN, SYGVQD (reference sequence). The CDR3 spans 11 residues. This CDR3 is CASSAGYEQYF. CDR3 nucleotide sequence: TGCGCCAGCAGTGCCGGGTACGAGCAGTACTTC.

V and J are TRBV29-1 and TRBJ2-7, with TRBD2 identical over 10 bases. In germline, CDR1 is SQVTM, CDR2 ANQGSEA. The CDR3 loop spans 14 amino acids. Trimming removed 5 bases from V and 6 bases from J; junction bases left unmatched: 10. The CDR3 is CSVSWGSGGGEQYF. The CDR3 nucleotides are TGCAGCGTTTCTTGGGGAAGCGGGGGGGGCGAGCAGTACTTC.

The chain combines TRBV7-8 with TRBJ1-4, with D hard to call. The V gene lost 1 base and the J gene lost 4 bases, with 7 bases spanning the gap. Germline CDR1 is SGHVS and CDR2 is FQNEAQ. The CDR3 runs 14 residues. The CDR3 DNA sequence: TGTGCCAGCAGCTTAGACGCGATTAATGAAAAACTGTTTTTT. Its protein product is CASSLDAINEKLFF.

CDR3 region: CASSTTSGLTDTQYF. CDR3 DNA: TGTGCCAGCAGCACCACTAGCGGCCTCACAGATACGCAGTATTTT. The chain has TRBV7-2 and TRBJ2-3; 8 nucleotides match TRBD2. V lost 5 bases, J lost 2 bases, and 6 bases stayed unmatched. CDR3 length: 15 residues. From germline, CDR1 is SGHTA and CDR2 FQGNSA.

CDR3 sequence reads: CASSSGTRNYGYTF. The CDR3 region has the DNA TGTGCCAGCAGCTCGGGGACGCGAAACTATGGCTACACCTTC. This chain joins TRBV5-4 and TRBJ1-2; D possibly corresponds to TRBD1 (5 bases). The CDR3 spans 14 residues. With 3 bases removed from V and 2 bases from J, the gap between germline ends came to 11 bases. Germline assignment: CDR1 SGHNT and CDR2 YYREEE (reference sequence).

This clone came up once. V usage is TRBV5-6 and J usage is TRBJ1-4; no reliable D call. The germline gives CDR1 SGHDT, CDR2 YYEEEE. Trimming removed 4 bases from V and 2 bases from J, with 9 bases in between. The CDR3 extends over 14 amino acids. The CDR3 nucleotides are TGTGCCAGCAGCCGGCGGGTTACTAATGAAAAACTGTTTTTT. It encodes CASSRRVTNEKLFF.

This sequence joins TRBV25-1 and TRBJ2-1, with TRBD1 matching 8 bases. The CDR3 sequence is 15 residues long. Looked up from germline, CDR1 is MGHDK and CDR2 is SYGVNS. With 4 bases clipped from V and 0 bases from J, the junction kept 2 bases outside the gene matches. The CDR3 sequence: CASSADRDSYNEQFF. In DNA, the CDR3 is TGTGCCAGCAGTGCGGACAGGGACTCCTACAATGAGCAGTTCTTC.

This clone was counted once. The CDR3 spells CASSLGTGTPETQYF. The CDR3 coding sequence is TGTGCCAGCAGCTTAGGGACAGGGACGCCGGAGACCCAGTACTTC. The chain uses TRBV7-2 and TRBJ2-5; 8 bases line up with TRBD1. The germline gives CDR1 SGHTA, CDR2 FQGNSA. The CDR3 loop spans 15 amino acids. V was pared by 1 base and J by 5 bases, with 6 bases of the junction left unmatched.

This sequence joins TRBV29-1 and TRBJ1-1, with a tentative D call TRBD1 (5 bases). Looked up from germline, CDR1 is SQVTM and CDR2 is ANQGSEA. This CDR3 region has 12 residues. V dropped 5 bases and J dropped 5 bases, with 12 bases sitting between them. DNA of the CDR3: TGCAGCGTTTCAGACAGTTGGACTGAAGCTTTCTTT. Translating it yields CSVSDSWTEAFF.

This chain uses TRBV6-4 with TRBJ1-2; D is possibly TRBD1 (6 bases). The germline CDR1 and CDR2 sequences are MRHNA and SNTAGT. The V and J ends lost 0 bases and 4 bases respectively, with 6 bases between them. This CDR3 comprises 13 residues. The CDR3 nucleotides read TGTGCCAGCAGTGACTCAGGGGGCTATGGCTACACCTTC. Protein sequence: CASSDSGGYGYTF.

The CDR3 sequence: CASSAGQGATEAFF. CDR3 bases: TGTGCCAGCAGCGCGGGACAGGGGGCTACTGAAGCTTTCTTT. The rearrangement links TRBV7-9 to TRBJ1-1; TRBD1 matches at 12 bases. V dropped 5 bases and J dropped 5; count of bases not matched to a gene: 3. CDR1 and CDR2 from the germline V gene are SEHNR and FQNEAQ (reference sequence). The CDR3 covers 14 residues. The variable domain in full, with the rest retrieved from reference TRBV7-9 and TRBJ1-1, is DTGVSQNPRHKITKRGQNVTFRCDPISEHNRLYWYRQTLGQGPEFLTYFQNEAQLEKSRLLSDRFSAERPKGSFSTLEIQRTEQGDSAMYLCASSAGQGATEAFFGQGTRLTVV.

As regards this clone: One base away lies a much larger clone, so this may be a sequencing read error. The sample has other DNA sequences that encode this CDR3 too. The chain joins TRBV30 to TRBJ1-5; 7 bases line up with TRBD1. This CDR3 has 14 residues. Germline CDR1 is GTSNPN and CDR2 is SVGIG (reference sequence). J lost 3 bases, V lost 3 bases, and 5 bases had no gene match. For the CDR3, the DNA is TGTGCCTGGAGGAAGACAGGGAACAATCAGCCCCAGCATTTT. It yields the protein CAWRKTGNNQPQHF.

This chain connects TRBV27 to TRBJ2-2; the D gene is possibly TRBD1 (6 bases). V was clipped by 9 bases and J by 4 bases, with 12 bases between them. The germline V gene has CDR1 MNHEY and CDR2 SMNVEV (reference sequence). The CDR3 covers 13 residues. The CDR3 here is CASRTDSTGELFF. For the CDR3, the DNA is TGTGCCAGTCGGACAGACAGCACCGGGGAGCTGTTTTTT.